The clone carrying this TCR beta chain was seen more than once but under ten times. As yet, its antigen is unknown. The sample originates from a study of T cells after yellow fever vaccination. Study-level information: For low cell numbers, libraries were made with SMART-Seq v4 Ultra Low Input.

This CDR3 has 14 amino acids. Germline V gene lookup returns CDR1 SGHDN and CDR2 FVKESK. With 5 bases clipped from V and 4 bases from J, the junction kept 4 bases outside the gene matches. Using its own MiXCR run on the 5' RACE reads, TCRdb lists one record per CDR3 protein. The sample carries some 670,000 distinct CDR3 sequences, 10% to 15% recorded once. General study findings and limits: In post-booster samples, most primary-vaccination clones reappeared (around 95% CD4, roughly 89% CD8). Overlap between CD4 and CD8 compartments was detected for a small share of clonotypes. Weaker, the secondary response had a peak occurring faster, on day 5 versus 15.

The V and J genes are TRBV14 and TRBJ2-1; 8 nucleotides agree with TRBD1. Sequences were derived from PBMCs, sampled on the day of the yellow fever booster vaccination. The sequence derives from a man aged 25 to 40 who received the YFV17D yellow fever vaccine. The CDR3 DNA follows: TGTGCCAGCAGCGTGGGACAGGCATACAATGAGCAGTTCTTC. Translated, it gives CASSVGQAYNEQFF.